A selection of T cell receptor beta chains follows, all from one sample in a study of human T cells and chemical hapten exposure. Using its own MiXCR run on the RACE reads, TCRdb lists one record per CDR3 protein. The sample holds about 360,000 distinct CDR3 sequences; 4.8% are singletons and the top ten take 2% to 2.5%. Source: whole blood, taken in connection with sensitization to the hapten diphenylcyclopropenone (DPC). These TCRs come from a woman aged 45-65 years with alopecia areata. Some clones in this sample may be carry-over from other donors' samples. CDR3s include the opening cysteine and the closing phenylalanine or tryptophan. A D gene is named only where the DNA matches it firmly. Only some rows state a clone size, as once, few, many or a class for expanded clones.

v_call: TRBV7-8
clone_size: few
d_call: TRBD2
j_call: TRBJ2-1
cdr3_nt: TGTGCCAGCAGCTCTCTGGGGCGGGGGACGAATGAGCAGTTCTTC
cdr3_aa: CASSSLGRGTNEQFF

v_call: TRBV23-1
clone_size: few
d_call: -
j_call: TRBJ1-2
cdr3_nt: TGCGCCAGCAGTCAATCGTGGCAGGGCCATGGCTACACCTTC
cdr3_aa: CASSQSWQGHGYTF

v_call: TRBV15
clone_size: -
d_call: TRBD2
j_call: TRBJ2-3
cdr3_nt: TGTGCCACCAGCACTCGACTAGCGGCAGATACGCAGTATTTT
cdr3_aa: CATSTRLAADTQYF

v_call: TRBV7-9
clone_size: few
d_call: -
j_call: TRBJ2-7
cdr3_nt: TGTGCCAGCAGCTTAGGAAAGAACCGGGGAATGAGGTACGAGCAGTACTTC
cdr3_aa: CASSLGKNRGMRYEQYF

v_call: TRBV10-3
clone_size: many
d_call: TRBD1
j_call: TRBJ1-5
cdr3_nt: TGTGCCATCAGTGAGTCAGTGGACAGGGCCCATCAGCCCCAGCATTTT
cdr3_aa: CAISESVDRAHQPQHF

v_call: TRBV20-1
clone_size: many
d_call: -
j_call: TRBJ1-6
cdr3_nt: TGCAGTGCTAGAGAGGGGCTCGGTTCACCCCTCCACTTT
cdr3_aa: CSAREGLGSPLHF

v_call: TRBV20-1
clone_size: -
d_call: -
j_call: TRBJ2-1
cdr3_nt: TGCAGTGCTAGAAAGCGGAGCTCCTACAATGAGCAGTTCTTC
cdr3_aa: CSARKRSSYNEQFF

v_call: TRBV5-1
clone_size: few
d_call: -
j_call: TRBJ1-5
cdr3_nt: TGCGCCAGCTGTCCGGTTAGAAATCAGCCCCAGCATTTT
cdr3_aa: CASCPVRNQPQHF

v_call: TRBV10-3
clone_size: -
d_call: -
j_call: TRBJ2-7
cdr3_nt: TGTGCCATCAGTGAATTAAGGGATCAGTACTTC
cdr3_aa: CAISELRDQYF

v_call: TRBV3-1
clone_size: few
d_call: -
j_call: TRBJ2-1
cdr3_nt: TGTGCCAGCAGCCAAGCCGGGAACAGGATCAATGAGCAGTTCTTC
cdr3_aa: CASSQAGNRINEQFF

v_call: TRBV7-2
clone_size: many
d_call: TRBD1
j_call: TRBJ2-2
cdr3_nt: TGTGCCAGCAGCAACCTCCCGGGACAGGGGGAGCTGTTTTTT
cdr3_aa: CASSNLPGQGELFF

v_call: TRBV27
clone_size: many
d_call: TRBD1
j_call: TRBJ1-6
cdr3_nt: TGTGCCAGCAGTTTCTCCCCGACAGGGGGCGAGTCACCCCTCCACTTT
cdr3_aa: CASSFSPTGGESPLHF

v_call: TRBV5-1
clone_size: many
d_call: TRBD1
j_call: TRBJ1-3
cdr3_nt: TGCGCCAGCAGCCTGGGAATCCGGGACAGGGGTTTGAGTGCTGGAAACACCATATATTTT
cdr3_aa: CASSLGIRDRGLSAGNTIYF

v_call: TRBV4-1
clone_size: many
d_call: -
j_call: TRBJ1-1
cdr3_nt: TGCGCCAGCAGCCAAGATATGGGGGCTGAAGCTTTCTTT
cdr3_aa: CASSQDMGAEAFF

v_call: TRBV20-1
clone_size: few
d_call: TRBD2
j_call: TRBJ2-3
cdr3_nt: TGCAGTGCACTAGCGGGAGGTGTTGCAGATACGCAGTATTTT
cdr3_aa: CSALAGGVADTQYF

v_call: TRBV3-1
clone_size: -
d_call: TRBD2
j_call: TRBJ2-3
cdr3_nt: TGTGCCAGCAGCGTGGGACTAGCGGAGCCCACAGATACGCAGTATTTT
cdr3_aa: CASSVGLAEPTDTQYF

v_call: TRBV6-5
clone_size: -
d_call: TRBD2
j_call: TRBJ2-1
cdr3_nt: TGTGCCAGCAGTTATAGCGGGATGAATGAGCAGTTCTTC
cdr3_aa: CASSYSGMNEQFF

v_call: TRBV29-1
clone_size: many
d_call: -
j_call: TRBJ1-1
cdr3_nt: TGCAGCGCCTTCCCCCCCACAAGTACTGAAGCTTTCTTT
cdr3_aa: CSAFPPTSTEAFF

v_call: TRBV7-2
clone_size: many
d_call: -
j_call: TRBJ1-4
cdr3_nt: TGTGCCAGCAGCTCTCCGCGACAGGAAAAACTGTTTTTT
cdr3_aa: CASSSPRQEKLFF

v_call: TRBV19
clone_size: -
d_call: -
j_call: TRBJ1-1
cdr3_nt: TGTGCCAGTAGTAACGCATTACGGCCGAACACTGAAGCTTTCTTT
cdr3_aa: CASSNALRPNTEAFF

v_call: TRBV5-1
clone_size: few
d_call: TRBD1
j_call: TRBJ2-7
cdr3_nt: TGCGCCAGCAGCTCGGGTGACAGGGAGTACGAGCAGTACTTC
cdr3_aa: CASSSGDREYEQYF

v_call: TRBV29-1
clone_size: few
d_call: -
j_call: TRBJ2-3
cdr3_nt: TGCAGCGTTGTTTCCGGGGAGGCAGATACGCAGTATTTT
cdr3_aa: CSVVSGEADTQYF

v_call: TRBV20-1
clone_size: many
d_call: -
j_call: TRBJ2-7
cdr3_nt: TGCAGTGCTAGAGGTTTACAGGTTGGGGCCTACGAGCAGTACTTC
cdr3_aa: CSARGLQVGAYEQYF

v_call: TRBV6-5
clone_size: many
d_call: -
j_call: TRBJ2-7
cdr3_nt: TGTGCCAGCAGTAGAGAGGGTTATACTTCCTACGAGCAGTACTTC
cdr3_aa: CASSREGYTSYEQYF

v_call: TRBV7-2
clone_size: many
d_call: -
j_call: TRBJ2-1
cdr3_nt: TGTGCCAGCAGCTTAGCCAGGGGGGTTTACAATGAGCAGTTCTTC
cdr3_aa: CASSLARGVYNEQFF

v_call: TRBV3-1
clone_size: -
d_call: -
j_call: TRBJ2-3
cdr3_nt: TGTGCCAGCAGCCAGGCCCCGGGGGGGACAGGAGATACGCAGTATTTT
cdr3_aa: CASSQAPGGTGDTQYF

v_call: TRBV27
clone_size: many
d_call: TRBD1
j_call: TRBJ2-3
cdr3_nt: TGTGCCAGCAGTTTATCCGGGACAGGCGGGACGTGGTTT
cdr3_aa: CASSLSGTGGTWF

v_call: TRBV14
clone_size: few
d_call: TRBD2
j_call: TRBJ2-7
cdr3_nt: TGTGCCAGCAGCCAAGACTCAGCGGGAGTGGGTGAGCAGTACTTC
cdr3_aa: CASSQDSAGVGEQYF

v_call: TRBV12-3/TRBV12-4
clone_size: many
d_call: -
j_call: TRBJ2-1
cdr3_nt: TGTGCCAGCAGTTTTTCCGGGCCCTACAATGAGCAGTTCTTC
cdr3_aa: CASSFSGPYNEQFF

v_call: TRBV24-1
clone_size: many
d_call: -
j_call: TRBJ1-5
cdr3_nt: TGTGCCACCAGTGACCGCCTGACAGGAGCTAGCAATCAGCCCCAGCATTTT
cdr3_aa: CATSDRLTGASNQPQHF

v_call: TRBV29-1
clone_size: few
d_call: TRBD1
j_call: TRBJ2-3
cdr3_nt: TGCAGCGTAAATAGACCGGGACAGCAAGTAGCCACAGATACGCAGTATTTT
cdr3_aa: CSVNRPGQQVATDTQYF

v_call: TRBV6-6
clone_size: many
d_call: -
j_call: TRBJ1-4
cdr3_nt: TGTGCCAGCAGACATCAAAAAAGGGACAATGAAAAACTGTTTTTT
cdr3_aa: CASRHQKRDNEKLFF

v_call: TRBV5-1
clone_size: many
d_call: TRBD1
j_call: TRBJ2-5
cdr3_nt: TGCGCCAGCAGCGTCCGGACAGGGGTTAAGGAGACCCAGTACTTC
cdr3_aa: CASSVRTGVKETQYF

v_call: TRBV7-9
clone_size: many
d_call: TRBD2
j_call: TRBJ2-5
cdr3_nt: TGTGCCAGCAGCTTGGGACTAGGGAAGGAGACCCAGTACTTC
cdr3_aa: CASSLGLGKETQYF

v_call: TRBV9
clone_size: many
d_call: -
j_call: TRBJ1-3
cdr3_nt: TGTGCCAGCAGCGTTGGAAACACCATATATTTT
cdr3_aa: CASSVGNTIYF

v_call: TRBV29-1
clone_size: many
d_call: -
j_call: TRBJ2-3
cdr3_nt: TGCAGCGGCACGGAGGGAGATACGCAGTATTTT
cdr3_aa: CSGTEGDTQYF

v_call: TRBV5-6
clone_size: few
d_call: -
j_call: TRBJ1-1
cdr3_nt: TGTGCCAGCAGCTTGGGTGTGGGAGGTTATGCTTTCTTT
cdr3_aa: CASSLGVGGYAFF

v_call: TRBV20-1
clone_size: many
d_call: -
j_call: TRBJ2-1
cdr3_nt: TGCAGTGCTAGAGATGAGGCCAGCTATTACAATGAGCAGTTCTTC
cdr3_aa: CSARDEASYYNEQFF

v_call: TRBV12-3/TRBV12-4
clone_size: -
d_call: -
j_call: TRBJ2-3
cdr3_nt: TGTGCCAGCAGTACCCCCCCGCCCCAAGCGGGAGATACGCAGTATTTT
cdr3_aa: CASSTPPPQAGDTQYF

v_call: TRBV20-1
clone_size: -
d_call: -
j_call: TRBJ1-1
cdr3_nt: TGCAGTGCTAGTCAATGGAACACTGAAGCTTTCTTT
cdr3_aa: CSASQWNTEAFF

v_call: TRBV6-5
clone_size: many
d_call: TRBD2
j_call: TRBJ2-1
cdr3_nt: TGTGCCAGCAGTTATGGCGGGGGGGCATCCGAGCAGTTCTTC
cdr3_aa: CASSYGGGASEQFF

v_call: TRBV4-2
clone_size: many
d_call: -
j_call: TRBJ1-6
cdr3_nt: TGTGCCAGCAGCCAAGTAGGGGACGGGAATTCACCCCTCCACTTT
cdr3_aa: CASSQVGDGNSPLHF

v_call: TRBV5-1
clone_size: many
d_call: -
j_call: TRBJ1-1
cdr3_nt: TGCGCCAGCAGCGCAGGGGATGCGAACACTGAAGCTTTCTTT
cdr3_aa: CASSAGDANTEAFF

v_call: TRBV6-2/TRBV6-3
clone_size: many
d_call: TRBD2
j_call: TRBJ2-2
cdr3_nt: TGTGCCAGCAGTTATTATCTAGCGGTCCTGACCGGGGAGCTGTTTTTT
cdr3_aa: CASSYYLAVLTGELFF

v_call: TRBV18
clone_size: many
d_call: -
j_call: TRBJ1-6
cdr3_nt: TGTGCCAGCTCACCTATAGACAGACTGGAAAATTCACCCCTCCACTTT
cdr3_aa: CASSPIDRLENSPLHF

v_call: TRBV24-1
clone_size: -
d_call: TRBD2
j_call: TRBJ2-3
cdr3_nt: TGTGCCACCAGTGATATTACTAGCGGGAGGAGCACAGATACGCAGTATTTT
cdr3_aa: CATSDITSGRSTDTQYF

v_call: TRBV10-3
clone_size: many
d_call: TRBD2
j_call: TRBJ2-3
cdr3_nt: TGTGCCATCAAGGCGACTAGCGGGACCACAGATACGCAGTATTTT
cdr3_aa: CAIKATSGTTDTQYF

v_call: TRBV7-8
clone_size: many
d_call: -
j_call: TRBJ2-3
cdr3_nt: TGTGCCAGCAGCTTAAGGAGGGTGGGCACAGATACGCAGTATTTT
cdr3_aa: CASSLRRVGTDTQYF

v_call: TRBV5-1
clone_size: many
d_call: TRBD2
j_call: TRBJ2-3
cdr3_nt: TGCGCCAGCAGCCCGACCGGGACTAGCGGGAGGACGCAGTATTTT
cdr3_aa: CASSPTGTSGRTQYF

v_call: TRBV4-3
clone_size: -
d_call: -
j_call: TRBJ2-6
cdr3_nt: TGCGCCAGCAGCCGCGGGCACTCTGGGGCCAACGTCCTGACTTTC
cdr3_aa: CASSRGHSGANVLTF

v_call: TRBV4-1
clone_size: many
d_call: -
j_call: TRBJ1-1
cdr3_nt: TGCGCCAGCAGCCAAGTATCCGTGAACACTGAAGCTTTCTTT
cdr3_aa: CASSQVSVNTEAFF

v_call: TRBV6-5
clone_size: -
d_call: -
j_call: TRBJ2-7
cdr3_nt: TGTGCCAGCAGGCCGCCGGGGCTCCACGAGCAGTACTTC
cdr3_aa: CASRPPGLHEQYF

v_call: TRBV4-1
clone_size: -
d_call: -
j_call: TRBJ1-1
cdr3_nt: TGCGCCAGCAGCCAAGATATGGCAGGAGTCACTGAAGCTTTCTTT
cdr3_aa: CASSQDMAGVTEAFF